Sequencing of this T cell receptor beta chain was carried out in a study of blood T cell repertoires in COVID-19. Study-wide context: Donors in the United States, Italy and Spain gave samples during acute or convalescent COVID-19. Sources were T cells, B-cell-depleted T cells, or PBMCs; the material itself was cDNA or gDNA.

Produced via immunoSEQ multiplex PCR; TCRdb's table is partial and in-frame only. The table has just under 350,000 clones, under 95% seen once. Germline lookup yields CDR1 LNHDA and CDR2 SQIVND (reference sequence). V was trimmed by 6 bases and J by 0 bases, leaving 12 bases between them. This CDR3 contains 16 residues. The rearrangement links TRBV19 to TRBJ1-6, with D perhaps matching TRBD1 (6 bases). Input material: peripheral blood. The origin of this receptor is a woman under 30 who had recovered from COVID-19. CDR3 sequence (DNA): TGTGCCAGTAGGATAACAGGGAGCTCCTATAATTCACCCCTCCACTTT. The encoded protein is CASRITGSSYNSPLHF.